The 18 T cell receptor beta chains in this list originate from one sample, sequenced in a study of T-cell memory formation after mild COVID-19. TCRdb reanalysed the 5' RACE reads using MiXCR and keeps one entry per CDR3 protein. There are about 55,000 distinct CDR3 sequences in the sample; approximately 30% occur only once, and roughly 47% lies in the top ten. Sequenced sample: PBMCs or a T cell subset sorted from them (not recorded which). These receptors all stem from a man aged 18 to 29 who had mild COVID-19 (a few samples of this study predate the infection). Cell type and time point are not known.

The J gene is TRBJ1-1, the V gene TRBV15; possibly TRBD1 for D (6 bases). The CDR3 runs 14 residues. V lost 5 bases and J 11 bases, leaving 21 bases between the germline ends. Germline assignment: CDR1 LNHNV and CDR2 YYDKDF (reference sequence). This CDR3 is CATSANRDKNGAFF. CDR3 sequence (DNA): TGTGCCACCAGCGCTAATCGGGACAAAAACGGGGCTTTCTTT.

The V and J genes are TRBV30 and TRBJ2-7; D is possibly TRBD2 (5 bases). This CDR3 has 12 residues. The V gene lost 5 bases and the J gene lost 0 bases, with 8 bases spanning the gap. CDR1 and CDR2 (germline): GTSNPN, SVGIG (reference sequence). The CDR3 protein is CAWVAGSYEQYF. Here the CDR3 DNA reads TGTGCCTGGGTCGCGGGCTCCTACGAGCAGTACTTC.

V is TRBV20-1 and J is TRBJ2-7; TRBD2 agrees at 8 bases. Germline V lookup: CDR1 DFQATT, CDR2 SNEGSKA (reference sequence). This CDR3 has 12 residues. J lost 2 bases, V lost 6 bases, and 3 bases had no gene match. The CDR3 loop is CSAGLATYEQYV. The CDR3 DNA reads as TGCAGTGCAGGACTAGCAACCTACGAGCAGTACGTC.

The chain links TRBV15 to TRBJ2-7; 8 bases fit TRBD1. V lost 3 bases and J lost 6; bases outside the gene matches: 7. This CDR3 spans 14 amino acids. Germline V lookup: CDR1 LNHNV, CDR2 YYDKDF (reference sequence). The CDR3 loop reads CATSSDRGASEQYF. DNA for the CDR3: TGTGCCACCAGCAGTGACAGGGGAGCCAGCGAGCAGTACTTC.

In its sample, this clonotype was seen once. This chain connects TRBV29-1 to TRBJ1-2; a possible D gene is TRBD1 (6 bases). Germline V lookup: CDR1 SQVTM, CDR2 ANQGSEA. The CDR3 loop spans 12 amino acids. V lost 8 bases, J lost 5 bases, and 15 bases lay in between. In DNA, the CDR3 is TGCAGCTTGGGGGCAGGGGATTATGGCTACACCTTC. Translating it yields CSLGAGDYGYTF.

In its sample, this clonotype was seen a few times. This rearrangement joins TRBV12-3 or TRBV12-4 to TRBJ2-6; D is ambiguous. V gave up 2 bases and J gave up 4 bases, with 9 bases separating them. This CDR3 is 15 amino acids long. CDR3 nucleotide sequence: TGTGCCAGCAGTTTAATGGGATACGGGGCCAACGTCCTGACTTTC. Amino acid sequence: CASSLMGYGANVLTF.

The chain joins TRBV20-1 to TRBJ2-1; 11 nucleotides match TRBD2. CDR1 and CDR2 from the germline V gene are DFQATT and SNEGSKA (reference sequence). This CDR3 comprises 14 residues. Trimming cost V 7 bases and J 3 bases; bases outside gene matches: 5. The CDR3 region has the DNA TGCAGTGGTTCACTAGCGGGGGACTACAATGAGCAGTTCTTC. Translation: CSGSLAGDYNEQFF.

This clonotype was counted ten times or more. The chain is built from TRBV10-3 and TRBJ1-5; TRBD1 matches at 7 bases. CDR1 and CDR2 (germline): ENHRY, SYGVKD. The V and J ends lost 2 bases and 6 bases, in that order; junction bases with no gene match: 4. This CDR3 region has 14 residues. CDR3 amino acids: CAISEDRESQPQHF. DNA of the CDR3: TGTGCCATCAGTGAGGACAGGGAGAGTCAGCCCCAGCATTTT.

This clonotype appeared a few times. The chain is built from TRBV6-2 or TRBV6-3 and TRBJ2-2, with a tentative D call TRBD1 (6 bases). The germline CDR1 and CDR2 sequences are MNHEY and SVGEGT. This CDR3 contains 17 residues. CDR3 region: CASRALFRGSSTGELFF. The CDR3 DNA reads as TGTGCGTCCCGAGCCCTCTTCAGGGGCAGTAGCACCGGGGAGCTGTTTTTT.

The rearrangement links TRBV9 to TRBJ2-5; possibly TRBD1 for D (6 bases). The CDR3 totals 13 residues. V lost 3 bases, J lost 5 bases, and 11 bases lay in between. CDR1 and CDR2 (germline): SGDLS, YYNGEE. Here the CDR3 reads CASSAGQPETQYF. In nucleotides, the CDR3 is TGTGCCAGCAGCGCTGGACAGCCGGAGACCCAGTACTTC. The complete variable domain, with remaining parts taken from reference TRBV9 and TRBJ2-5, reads DSGVTQTPKHLITATGQRVTLRCSPRSGDLSVYWYQQSLDQGLQFLIQYYNGEERAKGNILERFSAQQFPDLHSELNLSSLELGDSALYFCASSAGQPETQYFGPGTRLLVL.

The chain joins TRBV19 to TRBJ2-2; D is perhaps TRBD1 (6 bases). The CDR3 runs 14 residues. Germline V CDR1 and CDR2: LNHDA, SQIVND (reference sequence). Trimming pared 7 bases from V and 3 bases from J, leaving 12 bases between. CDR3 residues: CASKWTDYTGELFF. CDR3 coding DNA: TGTGCCAGTAAGTGGACAGACTACACCGGGGAGCTGTTTTTT.

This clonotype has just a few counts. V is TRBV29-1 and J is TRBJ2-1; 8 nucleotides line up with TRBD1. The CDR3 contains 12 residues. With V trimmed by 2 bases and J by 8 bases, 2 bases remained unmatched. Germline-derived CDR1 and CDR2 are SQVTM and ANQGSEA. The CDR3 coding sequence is TGCAGCGTTGAACAGGGGGCTCATGAGCAGTTCTTC. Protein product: CSVEQGAHEQFF.

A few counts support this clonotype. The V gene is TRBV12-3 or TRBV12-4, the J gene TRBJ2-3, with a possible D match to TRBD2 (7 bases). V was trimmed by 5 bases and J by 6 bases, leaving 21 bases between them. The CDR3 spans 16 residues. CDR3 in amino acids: CASSPHWAGAWDTQYF. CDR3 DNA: TGTGCCAGCAGTCCCCACTGGGCGGGGGCTTGGGATACGCAGTATTTT.

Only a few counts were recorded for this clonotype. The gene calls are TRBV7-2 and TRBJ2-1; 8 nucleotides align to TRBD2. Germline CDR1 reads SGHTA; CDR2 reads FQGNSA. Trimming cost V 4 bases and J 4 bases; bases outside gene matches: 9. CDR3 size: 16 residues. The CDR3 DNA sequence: TGTGCCAGCAGCTCTCTCTCTAGCGGGCTATACAATGAGCAGTTCTTC. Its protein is CASSSLSSGLYNEQFF.

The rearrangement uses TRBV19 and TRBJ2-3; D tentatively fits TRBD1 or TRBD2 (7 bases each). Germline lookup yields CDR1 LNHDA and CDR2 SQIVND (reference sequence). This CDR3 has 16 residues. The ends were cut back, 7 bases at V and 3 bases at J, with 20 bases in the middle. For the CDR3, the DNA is TGTGCCAGTACAGCGCAGGGGGGGCGTGGGACAGATACGCAGTATTTT. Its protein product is CASTAQGGRGTDTQYF.

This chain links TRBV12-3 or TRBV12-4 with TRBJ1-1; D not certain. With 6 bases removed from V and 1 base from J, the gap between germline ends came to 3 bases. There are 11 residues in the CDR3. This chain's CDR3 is CASSQNTEAFF. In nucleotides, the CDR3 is TGTGCCAGCAGCCAGAACACTGAAGCTTTCTTT.

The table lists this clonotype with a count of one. The CDR3 reads CSAKEVNTEAFF. The CDR3 DNA sequence: TGCAGTGCGAAGGAAGTGAACACTGAAGCTTTCTTT. This sequence joins TRBV20-1 and TRBJ1-1; D unresolved. Germline V gene data show CDR1 as DFQATT and CDR2 as SNEGSKA (reference sequence). The CDR3 runs to 12 residues. V shed 6 bases and J shed 0 bases, with 8 bases lying between them.

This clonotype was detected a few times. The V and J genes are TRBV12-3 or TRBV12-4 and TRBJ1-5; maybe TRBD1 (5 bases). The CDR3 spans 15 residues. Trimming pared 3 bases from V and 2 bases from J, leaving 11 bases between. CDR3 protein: CASSFSGVGNQPQHF. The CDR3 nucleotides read TGTGCCAGCAGTTTTTCGGGGGTGGGCAATCAGCCCCAGCATTTT.